What follows is one T cell receptor beta chain and its context. The target antigen is unknown. This sample was taken from a study of monozygotic twins with inflammatory bowel disease. TCRdb re-analyzed the 5' RACE reads; it lists each CDR3 protein once, without DNA. In total, the table holds 420,000 or so distinct CDR3 sequences. Unsorted whole blood yielded the total RNA, with T cells left unselected. The germline V gene has CDR1 GTSNPN and CDR2 SVGIG (reference sequence). This CDR3 is 14 amino acids long. Study conclusions and caveats: Cells of different T cell subtypes could not be told apart. Repertoire similarity did not differ between concordant and discordant twins, possibly owing to limited power.

The clonotype originates from a human donor with ulcerative colitis or Crohn's disease, or a healthy co-twin of an affected twin (not recorded which). The specimen was blood. The chain uses TRBV30 and TRBJ2-7; the D call from TCRdb, TRBD2, cannot be confirmed without DNA. CDR3 protein: CAWSVSVKGREQYF.